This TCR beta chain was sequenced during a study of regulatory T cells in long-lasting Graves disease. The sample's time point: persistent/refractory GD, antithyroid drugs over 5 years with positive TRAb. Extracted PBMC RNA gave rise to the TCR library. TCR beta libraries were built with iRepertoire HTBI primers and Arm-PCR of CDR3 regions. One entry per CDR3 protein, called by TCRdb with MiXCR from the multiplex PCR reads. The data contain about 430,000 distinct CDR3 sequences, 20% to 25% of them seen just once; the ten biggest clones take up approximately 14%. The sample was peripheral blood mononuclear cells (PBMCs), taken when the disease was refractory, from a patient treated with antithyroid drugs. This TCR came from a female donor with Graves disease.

The CDR3 spells CASSTGTGDTGELFF. The DNA of the CDR3 is TGTGCCAGCAGCACCGGGACAGGGGACACCGGGGAGCTGTTTTTT. The chain couples TRBV5-6 to TRBJ2-2; 10 bases are a match to TRBD1. The CDR3 covers 15 residues. V lost 4 bases, J lost 3 bases, and 3 bases stayed unmatched. Germline-derived CDR1 and CDR2 are SGHDT and YYEEEE.